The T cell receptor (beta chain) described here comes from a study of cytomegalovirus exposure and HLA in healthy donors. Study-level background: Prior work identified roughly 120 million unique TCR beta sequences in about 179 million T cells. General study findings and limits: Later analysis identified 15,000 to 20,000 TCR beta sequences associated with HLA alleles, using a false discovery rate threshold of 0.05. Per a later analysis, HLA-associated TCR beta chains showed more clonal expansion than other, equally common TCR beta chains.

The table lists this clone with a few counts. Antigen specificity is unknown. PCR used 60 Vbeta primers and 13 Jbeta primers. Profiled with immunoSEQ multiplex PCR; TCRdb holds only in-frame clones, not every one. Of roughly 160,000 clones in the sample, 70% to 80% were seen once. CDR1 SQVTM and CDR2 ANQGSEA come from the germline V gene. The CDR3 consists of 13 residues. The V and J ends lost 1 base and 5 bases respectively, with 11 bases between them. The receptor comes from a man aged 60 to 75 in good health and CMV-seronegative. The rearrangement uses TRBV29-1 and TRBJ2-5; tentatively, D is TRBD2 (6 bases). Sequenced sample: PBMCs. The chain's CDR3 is CSVEVGGDETQYF. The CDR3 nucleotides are TGCAGCGTTGAAGTCGGGGGTGACGAGACCCAGTACTTC.